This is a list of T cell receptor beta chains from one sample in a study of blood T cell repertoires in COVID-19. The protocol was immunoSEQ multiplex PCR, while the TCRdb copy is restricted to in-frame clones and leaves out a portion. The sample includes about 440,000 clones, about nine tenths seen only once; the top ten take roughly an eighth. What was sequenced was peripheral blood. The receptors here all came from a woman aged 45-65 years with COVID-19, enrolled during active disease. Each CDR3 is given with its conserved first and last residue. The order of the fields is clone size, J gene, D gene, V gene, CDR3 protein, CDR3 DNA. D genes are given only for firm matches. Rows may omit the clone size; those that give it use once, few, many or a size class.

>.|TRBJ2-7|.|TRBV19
CASSNQGSYEQYF
TGTGCCAGTAGTAACCAGGGTTCCTACGAGCAGTACTTC
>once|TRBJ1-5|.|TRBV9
CASSVGGSNQPQHF
TGTGCCAGCAGCGTAGGCGGTAGCAATCAGCCCCAGCATTTT
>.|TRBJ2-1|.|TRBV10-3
CAISESTENEQFF
TGTGCCATCAGTGAGTCTACAGAAAATGAGCAGTTCTTC
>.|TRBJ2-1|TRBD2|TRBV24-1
CATSGAGDENEQFF
TGTGCCACCAGTGGGGCGGGGGATGAGAATGAGCAGTTCTTC
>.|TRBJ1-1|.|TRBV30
CAWSPLTGRAASEAFF
TGTGCCTGGAGTCCATTAACAGGGAGGGCTGCGTCTGAAGCTTTCTTT
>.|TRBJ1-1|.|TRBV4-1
CASSQPIQLNTEAFF
TGCGCCAGCAGCCAGCCGATACAGCTGAACACTGAAGCTTTCTTT
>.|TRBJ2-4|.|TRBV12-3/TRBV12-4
CASSELAKNIQYF
TGTGCCAGCAGTGAACTAGCCAAAAACATTCAGTACTTC
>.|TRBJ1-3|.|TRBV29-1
CSVEDGRGTGNTIYF
TGCAGCGTTGAAGACGGAAGGGGGACTGGAAACACCATATATTTT
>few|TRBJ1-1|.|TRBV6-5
CASSTGPLNTEAFF
TGTGCCAGCAGCACAGGGCCGTTGAACACTGAAGCTTTCTTT
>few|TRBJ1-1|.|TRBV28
CASVIGSRTEAFF
TGTGCCAGCGTTATAGGGAGTCGGACTGAAGCTTTCTTT
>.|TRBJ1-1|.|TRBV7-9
CASSAGRWGPEAFF
TGTGCCAGCAGCGCGGGACGGTGGGGCCCTGAAGCTTTCTTT
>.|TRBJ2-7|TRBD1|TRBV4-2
CASSLETGPYEQYF
TGTGCCAGCAGCCTAGAGACAGGGCCCTACGAGCAGTACTTC
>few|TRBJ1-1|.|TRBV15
CATSREQGRSALNTEAFF
TGTGCCACCAGCAGAGAACAGGGCCGCTCCGCCCTGAACACTGAAGCTTTCTTT
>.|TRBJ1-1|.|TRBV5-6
CASSVAGARAFF
TGTGCCAGCAGCGTAGCAGGGGCGAGAGCTTTCTTT
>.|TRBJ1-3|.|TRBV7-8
CASSLQAGSGNTIYF
TGTGCCAGCAGCTTACAGGCCGGTTCTGGAAACACCATATATTTT
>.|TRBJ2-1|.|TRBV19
CASSPGSYNEQFF
TGTGCCAGTAGCCCGGGCTCCTACAATGAGCAGTTCTTC
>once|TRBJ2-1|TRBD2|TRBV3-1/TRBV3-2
CASSGSSGTYNEQFF
TGTGCCAGCAGCGGGTCTAGCGGGACCTACAATGAGCAGTTCTTC
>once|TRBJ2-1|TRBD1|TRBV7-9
CASSLLGQYNEQFF
TGTGCCAGCAGCTTATTGGGACAGTACAATGAGCAGTTCTTC
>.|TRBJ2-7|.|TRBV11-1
CASSLSRGMEQYF
TGTGCCAGCAGCTTAAGCAGGGGAATGGAGCAGTACTTC
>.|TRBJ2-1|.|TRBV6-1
CASSEALGTPSYNEQFF
TGTGCCAGCAGTGAAGCGCTTGGGACTCCCTCTTACAATGAGCAGTTCTTC
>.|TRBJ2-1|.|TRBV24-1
CATSDSATNEQFF
TGTGCCACCAGTGATTCAGCGACCAATGAGCAGTTCTTC
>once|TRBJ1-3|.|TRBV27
CASQGGAGNTIYF
TGTGCCAGCCAAGGAGGGGCTGGAAACACCATATATTTT
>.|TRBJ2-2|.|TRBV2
CASTWTGLAPGELFF
TGTGCCAGCACCTGGACGGGCCTAGCCCCCGGGGAGCTGTTTTTT
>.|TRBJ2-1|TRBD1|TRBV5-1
CASQPWTGWNEQFF
TGCGCCAGCCAGCCCTGGACAGGGTGGAATGAGCAGTTCTTC
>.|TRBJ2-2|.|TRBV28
CASIETEPTGELFF
TGTGCCAGCATCGAGACAGAACCTACCGGGGAGCTGTTTTTT
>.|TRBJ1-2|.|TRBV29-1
CSVWSQVGGYGYTF
TGCAGCGTTTGGTCGCAGGTGGGAGGCTATGGCTACACCTTC
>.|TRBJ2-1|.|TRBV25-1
CASSEYNSPYNEQFF
TGTGCCAGCAGTGAATATAATAGTCCCTACAATGAGCAGTTCTTC
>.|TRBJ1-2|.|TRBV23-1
CARPASYGYTF
TGCGCCAGGCCCGCGTCCTATGGCTACACCTTC
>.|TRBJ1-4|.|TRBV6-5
CASSYGDRTNEKLFF
TGTGCCAGCAGTTACGGCGACAGAACTAATGAAAAACTGTTTTTT
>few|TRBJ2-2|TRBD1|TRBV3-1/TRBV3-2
CASSQVGQGGSGELFF
TGTGCCAGCAGCCAAGTGGGACAGGGAGGGAGCGGGGAGCTGTTTTTT
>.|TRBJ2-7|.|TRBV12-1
CASSFPLAGGPYEQYF
TGTGCCAGCAGCTTTCCACTAGCGGGGGGGCCCTACGAGCAGTACTTC
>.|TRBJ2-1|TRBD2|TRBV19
CASSMGASGGREQFF
TGTGCCAGTAGCATGGGGGCTAGCGGGGGACGAGAGCAGTTCTTC
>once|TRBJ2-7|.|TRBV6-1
CASSEEAYSYEQYF
TGTGCCAGCAGTGAAGAAGCGTACTCCTACGAGCAGTACTTC
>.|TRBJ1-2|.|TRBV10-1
CASSESRMGYGYTF
TGCGCCAGCAGTGAGAGCAGGATGGGCTATGGCTACACCTTC
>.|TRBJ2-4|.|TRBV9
CASSPLGENIQYF
TGTGCCAGCAGCCCACTCGGGGAGAACATTCAGTACTTC
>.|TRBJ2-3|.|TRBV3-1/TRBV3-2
CASSLGLPYTDTQYF
TGTGCCAGCAGCCTAGGACTACCCTACACAGATACGCAGTATTTT
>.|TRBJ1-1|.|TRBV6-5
CASSYSQGGRYTEAFF
TGTGCCAGCAGTTACTCGCAGGGAGGCAGGTACACTGAAGCTTTCTTT